The 10 T cell receptor beta chains listed next were all sequenced from one sample in a study of blood T cell repertoires in COVID-19. Assay used: immunoSEQ multiplex PCR; TCRdb lists only in-frame clones, some missing. The sample carries 50,000 to 65,000 clones, roughly 86% recorded once. Material for sequencing was peripheral blood. Receptor source: a man aged 50-59 years with active COVID-19.

This chain uses TRBV7-2 with TRBJ1-2; D perhaps matches TRBD1 (5 bases). Germline CDR1 and CDR2: SGHTA and FQGNSA. The CDR3 has 13 residues. V shed 0 bases and J shed 8 bases, with 10 bases lying between them. The CDR3 region is CASSLADISGYTF. In nucleotides, the CDR3 is TGTGCCAGCAGCTTAGCGGACATCAGCGGCTACACCTTC.

The chain couples TRBV10-3 to TRBJ1-2; possibly TRBD1 for D (6 bases). V dropped 7 bases and J dropped 6 bases, with 12 bases sitting between them. This CDR3 spans 12 amino acids. Germline V lookup: CDR1 ENHRY, CDR2 SYGVKD. The CDR3 DNA reads TGTGCCATCAACCAGGGGACGCATGGCTACACCTTC. It specifies CAINQGTHGYTF.

Remarks on this clone: One junction end disagrees with the germline gene, perhaps due to a read error. This chain links TRBV6-5 with TRBJ1-2, with a weak D call TRBD1 (5 bases). The CDR3 loop spans 13 amino acids. Germline V CDR1 and CDR2: MNHEY, SVGAGI. The CDR3 nucleotides read TGTGCCAGCAGTTACTCGCAAGGACACAAATTACTCTTC. This codes for CASSYSQGHKLLF.

The chain recombines TRBV5-4 with TRBJ1-2; D is unresolved. The CDR3 spans 16 residues. Trimming took off 0 bases at V and 4 bases at J, with 16 bases between the two ends. Germline-derived CDR1 and CDR2 are SGHNT and YYREEE (reference sequence). The CDR3 DNA reads as TGTGCCAGCAGCTTGGTACCCGGGGAGGGAACCTATGGCTACACCTTC. Translated, it gives CASSLVPGEGTYGYTF.

The chain links TRBV4-1 to TRBJ2-3; maybe TRBD2 (6 bases). Trimming left V 1 base short and J 2 bases short, with 7 bases between. The CDR3 contains 14 residues. The germline gives CDR1 MGHRA, CDR2 YSYEKL. CDR3 nucleotides: TGCGCCAGCAGCCAAGGGACTAACACAGATACGCAGTATTTT. Translated: CASSQGTNTDTQYF.

The chain uses TRBV30 and TRBJ2-7; possible D gene TRBD1, 5 bases. Germline lookup yields CDR1 GTSNPN and CDR2 SVGIG (reference sequence). This CDR3 comprises 15 residues. Deletions cut 0 bases from V and 2 bases from J, with 14 bases between. DNA of the CDR3: TGTGCCTGGAGTGTATCTACAGGAAAAGCCTACGAGCAGTACTTC. It specifies CAWSVSTGKAYEQYF. The entire variable domain, with the rest obtained from reference TRBV30 and TRBJ2-7, is as follows: SQTIHQWPATLVQPVGSPLSLECTVEGTSNPNLYWYRQAAGRGLQLLFYSVGIGQISSEVPQNLSASRPQDRQFILSSKKLLLSDSGFYLCAWSVSTGKAYEQYFGPGTRLTVT.

The chain links TRBV21-1 to TRBJ2-5; the D call TRBD2 from the table was never checked on the DNA. TRBV21-1 is listed as a pseudogene. This CDR3 has 14 residues. Here the CDR3 reads CASSQTVIQETQYF. The CDR3, as DNA: TGTGCCAGCAGCCAAACGGTTATACAAGAGACCCAGTACTTC.

This clone has just one count. The chain is built from TRBV15 and TRBJ2-7; 7 bases line up with TRBD2. The CDR3 extends over 13 amino acids. CDR1 is LNHNV and CDR2 is YYDKDF in the germline V gene (reference sequence). The ends lost 7 bases at V and 2 bases at J; junction bases unmatched: 5. The DNA of the CDR3 is TGTGCCACCAAGCCTAGCGGAACCTACGAGCAGTACTTC. Its translation: CATKPSGTYEQYF. The full variable domain, in which reference TRBV15 and TRBJ2-7 provide the parts outside the CDR3, is DAMVIQNPRYQVTQFGKPVTLSCSQTLNHNVMYWYQQKSSQAPKLLFHYYDKDFNNEADTPDNFQSRRPNTSFCFLDIRSPGLGDTAMYLCATKPSGTYEQYFGPGTRLTVT.

This sequence joins TRBV2 and TRBJ2-7; 7 nucleotides match TRBD2. Per the germline V gene, CDR1 is SNHLY and CDR2 is FYNNEI. Germline trimming cut 1 base from V and 2 bases from J; bases unmatched to any gene: 11. The CDR3 totals 17 residues. This CDR3 is CASSEEGRVKTAYEQYF. The CDR3 DNA follows: TGTGCCAGCAGTGAAGAGGGGAGGGTTAAGACAGCCTACGAGCAGTACTTC.

J is TRBJ2-3 and V is TRBV11-2; 15 bases are a match to TRBD2. CDR1 is SGHAT and CDR2 is FQNNGV in the germline V gene. The length of the CDR3 is 17 residues. J lost 5 bases, V lost 1 base, and 4 bases had no gene match. The CDR3 spells CASSLGTSGGAVDTQYF. As DNA, the CDR3 is TGTGCCAGCAGCTTAGGGACTAGCGGGGGGGCCGTAGATACGCAGTATTTT.